This TCR beta chain was recovered during a study of OX40 agonist ivuxolimab in advanced cancers. Some background on the complete study: Ivuxolimab was an agonistic, fully human IgG2 monoclonal antibody directed against OX40 (CD134), a costimulatory receptor. Intravenous ivuxolimab was administered to patients every 2 weeks at six dose levels: 0.01, 0.1, 0.3, 1.5, 3 and 10 mg/kg. Among the roughly 54 dose-escalation patients, around 20 had hepatocellular carcinoma, 15 melanoma, 9 renal cell carcinoma and 9 head and neck cancer. A male proportion of approximately 83% and a mean age of approximately 62 years, ranging from roughly 23 to 90, were recorded for the dose-escalation cohort. Patients were allowed to have had prior anti-PD-1, anti-PD-L1 or anti-CTLA-4 therapy, and approximately 40% of the dose-escalation patients had been treated with checkpoint inhibitors. Partial responses occurred in three dose-escalation patients: two with cutaneous melanoma and one with hepatocellular carcinoma. Peripheral TCRbeta sequencing aimed to test whether ivuxolimab altered TCR sequence diversity and caused clonal T-cell expansion. The paper describes the monotherapy dose-escalation part (N of about 55 patients) of the phase I trial of ivuxolimab. What the work shows at the level of the full study, not this receptor alone: In the 0.1-3.0 mg/kg groups, partial responders had among the lowest normalized peripheral clonal expansion, particularly in CD8+ T cells. At doses of 0.1 to 3.0 mg/kg, clonal expansion of both CD4+ and CD8+ blood T cells was observed from baseline to week 6. Low levels of normalized T-cell clonal expansion were also seen in some patients who did not respond. Which antigens the clonally expanded peripheral T cells were specific for was not determined. On average, CD8+ T cells showed more expanded clones than CD4+ T cells after ivuxolimab.

Genomic DNA was extracted from sorted cells for sequencing of the TCRbeta CDR3 region. TCRbeta CDR3 regions were sequenced using the immunoSEQ Assay. Drawn from immuneACCESS, this table holds only the in-frame rearrangements with V and J called that TCRdb kept. Clones are partly lost; checked studies trace under half to an unresolved V gene and leave the rest unexplained. The sample profile shows approximately 54,000 clones; roughly 90% of them were found once. The ten largest clones take up 8.7% of the sample. Of note for this clone: Its specific antigen is unknown. It has no much larger one-base neighbor in the sample; base qualities were not kept.

Patients with a history of autoimmune disease or receiving systemic immunosuppression were excluded from the trial. Peripheral blood for TCR sequencing was collected from all dose cohorts at baseline, on cycle 4 day 1, and on cycle 7 day 1. Samples came from an open-label, multicenter, first-in-human phase I dose-escalation trial of ivuxolimab. The trial enrolled adults with locally advanced or metastatic head and neck squamous cell, hepatocellular, melanoma or renal cell carcinoma. Before TCR sequencing, CD4+ T cells and CD8+ T cells were sorted from peripheral blood as separate populations. The CDR3 goes from the cysteine to the phenylalanine over 14 residues. The sequence is cut down to CDR3 DNA, 42 bases in frame from base 1. The germline V gene supplies CDR1 LGHNA and CDR2 YSLEER. V gives up 1 base and J gives up 6 bases, and the segment between their germline ends measures 12 bases.

The sequence was collected from an adult with an advanced solid tumor such as melanoma, head and neck, liver or kidney cancer. Sequenced here: CD4+ or CD8+ T cells sorted from blood, sampled in a trial of the OX40 agonist ivuxolimab. Here the chain combines TRBV4-3 and TRBJ2-5; the D gene is unclear. In nucleotides, the sequence is TGCGCCAGCAGCCAAGTGGATGACGGCCAGACCCAGTACTTC. Translated, this gives CASSQVDDGQTQYF.